This T cell receptor (beta chain) derives from a study of T cells expressing NK-cell markers. TCRdb re-analyzed the 5' RACE reads; it lists each CDR3 protein once, without DNA. This repertoire includes under 200,000 distinct CDR3 sequences. The CDR3 runs 16 residues. Germline V lookup: CDR1 SGHAT, CDR2 FQNNGV. The origin of this receptor is a woman aged 18 to 75 in good health. This sequence joins TRBV11-2 and TRBJ2-7; the TCRdb call, TRBD1, lacks DNA for checking. Sequences were obtained from blood T cells: a sorted CD56 or NKG2C T cell subset, CD4+ or CD8+ T cells, or bulk PBMC T cells (not recorded which). The CDR3 spells CASSSLKSGGSYEQYF.